One and the same sample provided the 4 T cell receptor beta chains below, sequenced in a study of T cells in localized non-small cell lung cancer. The data were produced by immunoSEQ multiplex PCR, yet TCRdb's version contains in-frame clones alone and is incomplete. The table includes approximately 52,000 clones, about 80% detected once. The input for sequencing was peripheral blood, taken before any cancer treatment. The receptor set was obtained from a man between 40 and 70 years old with stage I squamous cell lung carcinoma.

The chain couples TRBV6-6 to TRBJ1-4; D is perhaps TRBD1 (6 bases). Germline V gene lookup returns CDR1 MNHNY and CDR2 SVGAGI (reference sequence). CDR3 size: 15 residues. The V end was cut by 5 bases, the J end by 5 bases, with 15 bases between. DNA of the CDR3: TGTGCCAGCAGTAAAAACAGGGTGACGAATGAAAAACTGTTTTTT. Translated, it gives CASSKNRVTNEKLFF.

This clone is medium-sized by share. V is TRBV4-1 and J is TRBJ1-3; TRBD1 is a possible D gene (5 bases). The CDR3 totals 15 residues. The germline V and J ends were trimmed by 0 bases and 4 bases, with 10 bases remaining between them. Looked up from germline, CDR1 is MGHRA and CDR2 is YSYEKL. The CDR3 spells CASSQDIGAGNTIYF. CDR3 sequence (DNA): TGCGCCAGCAGCCAAGATATCGGGGCCGGAAACACCATATATTTT.

V gene TRBV10-3 combines with J gene TRBJ1-5; TRBD1 agrees at 8 bases. V was clipped by 10 bases and J by 0 bases; unmatched bases: 5. Germline CDR1 and CDR2: ENHRY and SYGVKD. The CDR3 is made up of 14 amino acids. The CDR3 is CATRTGISNQPQHF. DNA of the CDR3: TGTGCCACCCGGACAGGGATTAGCAATCAGCCCCAGCATTTT.

This chain uses TRBV9 with TRBJ2-3; possible D gene TRBD2, 5 bases. The CDR3 runs 13 residues. The germline V gene encodes CDR1 SGDLS and CDR2 YYNGEE. Trimming removed 0 bases at V and 6 bases at J, with 8 bases between. This CDR3 is CASSVVLGDTQYF. The CDR3 DNA sequence: TGTGCCAGCAGCGTAGTACTAGGCGATACGCAGTATTTT.